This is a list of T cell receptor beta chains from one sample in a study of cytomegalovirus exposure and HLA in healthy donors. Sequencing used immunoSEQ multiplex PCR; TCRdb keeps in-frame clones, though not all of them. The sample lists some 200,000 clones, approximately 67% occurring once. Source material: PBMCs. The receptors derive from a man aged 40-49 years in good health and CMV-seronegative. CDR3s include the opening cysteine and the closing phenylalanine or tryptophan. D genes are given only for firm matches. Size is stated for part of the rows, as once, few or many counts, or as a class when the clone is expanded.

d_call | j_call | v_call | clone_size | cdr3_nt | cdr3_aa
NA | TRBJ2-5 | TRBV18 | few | TGTGCCAGCTCACCACTACTCCAAGAGACCCAGTACTTC | CASSPLLQETQYF
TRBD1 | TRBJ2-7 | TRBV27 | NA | TGTGCCAGCAGTTCCCGGGACAGGGTTTACGAGCAGTACTTC | CASSSRDRVYEQYF
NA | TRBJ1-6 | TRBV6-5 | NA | TGTGCCAGCAGAGAACAGGGTACCGGTTCACCCCTCCACTTT | CASREQGTGSPLHF
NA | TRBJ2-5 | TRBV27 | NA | TGTGCCAGCAGGCTAGGCTACAAAGGGACCCAGTACTTC | CASRLGYKGTQYF
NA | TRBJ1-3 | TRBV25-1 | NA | TGTGCCAGCAGTGAATGGGGCCGAGGAAACACCATATATTTT | CASSEWGRGNTIYF
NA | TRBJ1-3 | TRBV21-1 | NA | TGTGCCAGCAGCCTGGGGGGAGTTAACACCATATATTTT | CASSLGGVNTIYF
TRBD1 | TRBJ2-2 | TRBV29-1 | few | TGCAGCGTAGGACAGGGGGTAGGCGGGGAGCTGTTTTTT | CSVGQGVGGELFF
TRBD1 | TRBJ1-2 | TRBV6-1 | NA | TGTGCCAGCAGTGAAGGTGGAGCGGGGACAGGGAGCGATGGCTACACCTTC | CASSEGGAGTGSDGYTF
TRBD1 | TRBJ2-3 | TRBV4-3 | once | TGCGCCAGCAGCCAGACAGGACAGGGTGGCACAGATACGCAGTATTTT | CASSQTGQGGTDTQYF
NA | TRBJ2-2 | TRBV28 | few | TGTGCCAGCAGTTCCCTGAGGCAGAGGACCGGGGAGCTGTTTTTT | CASSSLRQRTGELFF
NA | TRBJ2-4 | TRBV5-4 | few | TGTGCCAGCAGTTCCACCGGGAGCTCGAGGGCCAAAAACATTCAGTACTTC | CASSSTGSSRAKNIQYF
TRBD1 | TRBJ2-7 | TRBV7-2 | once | TGTGCCAGCAGCTTAGATGCAGGGGGTTTGAGTGAGCAGTACTTC | CASSLDAGGLSEQYF
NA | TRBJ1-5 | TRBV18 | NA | TGTGCCAGCTCCTCACAAAGCAATCAGCCCCAGCATTTT | CASSSQSNQPQHF
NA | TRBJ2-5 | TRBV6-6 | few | TGTGCCAGCAGGGGGGCCCAAGAGACCCAGTACTTC | CASRGAQETQYF
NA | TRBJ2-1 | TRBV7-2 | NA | TGTGCCAGCAGCTTAATATCTAGCAATGAGCAGTTCTTC | CASSLISSNEQFF
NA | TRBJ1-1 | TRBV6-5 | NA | TGTGCCAGCAGCCCCCGGGAGGGAAGAGCTTTCTTT | CASSPREGRAFF
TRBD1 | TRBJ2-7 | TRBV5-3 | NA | TGTGCCAGAAGCTTGAGGGACAGGGGCCTCTCCTACGAGCAGTACTTC | CARSLRDRGLSYEQYF
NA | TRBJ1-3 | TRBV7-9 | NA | TGTGCCAGCAGCCCCCCGGCAGGGGACGGAAACACCATATATTTT | CASSPPAGDGNTIYF
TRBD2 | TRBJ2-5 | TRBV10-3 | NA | TGTGCCATCAGTGAGTCGGGCGGGAGAGGGGAGACCCAGTACTTC | CAISESGGRGETQYF
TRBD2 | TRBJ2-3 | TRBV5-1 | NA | TGCGCCAGCAGCTTGGTTAGGGGACTAGCGAGAGCAGGGGGACACACAGATACGCAGTATTTT | CASSLVRGLARAGGHTDTQYF
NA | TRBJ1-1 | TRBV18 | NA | TGTGCCAGCTCACCACTCCCCAGGCAGAACACTGAAGCTTTCTTT | CASSPLPRQNTEAFF
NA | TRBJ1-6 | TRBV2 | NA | TGTGCCAGCAGCGTTGCGGGTGGGTATAATTCACCCCTCCACTTT | CASSVAGGYNSPLHF
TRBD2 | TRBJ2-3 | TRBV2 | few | TGTGCCAGCAGGAGGCGGCTAGCGGTCACAGATACGCAGTATTTT | CASRRRLAVTDTQYF
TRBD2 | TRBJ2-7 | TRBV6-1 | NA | TGTGCCAGCAGTGAACGGACTAGCGGCTCCTACGAGCAGTACTTC | CASSERTSGSYEQYF
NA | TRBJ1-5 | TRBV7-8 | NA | TGTGCCAGCAGCAATAGGGTAGGGGATCAGCCCCAGCATTTT | CASSNRVGDQPQHF
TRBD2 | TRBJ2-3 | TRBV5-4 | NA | TGTGCCAGCAGCGGGGGTAGCGGGGGGGCAAAGAGCACAGATACGCAGTATTTT | CASSGGSGGAKSTDTQYF
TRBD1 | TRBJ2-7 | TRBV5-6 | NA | TGTGCCAGCAGCTCCCCGGGACAGAGCTACGAGCAGTACTTC | CASSSPGQSYEQYF
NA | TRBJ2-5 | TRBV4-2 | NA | TGTGCCAGCAGCCAAGATCCGTCCCAGCAAGAGACCCAGTACTTC | CASSQDPSQQETQYF
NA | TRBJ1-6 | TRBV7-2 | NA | TGTGCCAGCAGCTTAGCTACATCCCGACAAAGTAATTCACCCCTCCACTTT | CASSLATSRQSNSPLHF
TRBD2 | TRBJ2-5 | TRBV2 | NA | TGTGCCTCCCGGGGGACTAACCAAGAGACCCAGTACTTC | CASRGTNQETQYF
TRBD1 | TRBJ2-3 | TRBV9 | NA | TGTGCCAGCAACCCGACAGGGGTCACGGGAGATACGCAGTATTTT | CASNPTGVTGDTQYF
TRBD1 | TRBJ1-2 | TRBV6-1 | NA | TGTGCCAGCATCAGGGACAGGGCGAACTATGGCTACACCTTC | CASIRDRANYGYTF
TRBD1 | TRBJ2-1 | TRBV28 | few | TGTGCCAGCAGTCGCCCGACGCTCGAGGACAGGGAGAGCTCCTACAATGAGCAGTTCTTC | CASSRPTLEDRESSYNEQFF
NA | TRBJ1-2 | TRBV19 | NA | TGTGCCAGTAGTACGGCGGAGTATGGCTACACCTTC | CASSTAEYGYTF
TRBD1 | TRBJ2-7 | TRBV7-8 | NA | TGTGCCAGCAGCCTCGGACAGGGGCTCGGGGAGCAGTACTTC | CASSLGQGLGEQYF
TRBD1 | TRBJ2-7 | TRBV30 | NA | TGTGCCTGGAGTGTACAGGGGCCCTACGAGCAGTACTTC | CAWSVQGPYEQYF
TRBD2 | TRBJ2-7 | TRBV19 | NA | TGTGCCAGTAGTGTTAGCGGGAGTCTCAATGAGCAGTACTTC | CASSVSGSLNEQYF
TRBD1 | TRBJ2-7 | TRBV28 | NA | TGTGCCAGCGTTACGAGGGACAGTGGCGACGAGCAGTACTTC | CASVTRDSGDEQYF
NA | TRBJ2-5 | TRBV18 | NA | TGTGCCAGCTCACCAGGTCAGTTGGAGACCCAGTACTTC | CASSPGQLETQYF
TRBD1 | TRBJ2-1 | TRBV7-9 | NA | TGTTCCAGCAGCTCTCCACCGGGACAGGGTAGCAATGAGCAGTTCTTC | CSSSSPPGQGSNEQFF
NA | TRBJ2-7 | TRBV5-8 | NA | TGTGCCAGCAGCCTTCGACAGTACGAGCAGTACTTC | CASSLRQYEQYF
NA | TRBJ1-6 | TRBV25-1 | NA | TGTGCCAGCAACGCGGCATCTAATTCACCCCTCCACTTT | CASNAASNSPLHF
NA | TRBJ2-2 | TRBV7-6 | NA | TGTGCCAGCAGCTTAGATCATGCGGAGACGAACACCGGGGAGCTGTTTTTT | CASSLDHAETNTGELFF
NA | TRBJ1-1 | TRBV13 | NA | TGTGCCAGCAGCTTAGTTAGGAGCCGATCACACACTGAAGCTTTCTTT | CASSLVRSRSHTEAFF
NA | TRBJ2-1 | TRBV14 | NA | TGTGCCAGCAGCCAATTCTTGGGGGGCAATGAGCAGTTCTTC | CASSQFLGGNEQFF
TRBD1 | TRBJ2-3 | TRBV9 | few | TGTGCCAGCAGCACAGGGGCAGGCCGGGTATTT | CASSTGAGRVF
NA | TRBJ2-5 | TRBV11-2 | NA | TGTGCCAGCAGCTTAGATCCAGGGGAATTGGAGGAGACCCAGTACTTC | CASSLDPGELEETQYF
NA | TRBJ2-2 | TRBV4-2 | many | TGTGCCAGCAGCCAAGCGGTTGACACCGGGGAGCTGTTTTTT | CASSQAVDTGELFF
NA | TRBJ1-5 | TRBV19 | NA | TGTGCCAGTAGTAAGGGGCAGGATGAGCAGCCCCAGCATTTT | CASSKGQDEQPQHF